The 19 T cell receptor beta chains presented below share a single source sample, sequenced in a study of T cells in Graves' hyperthyroidism and ophthalmopathy. Amplified TCR beta CDR3 regions derived from RNA transcripts. First-round RT-PCR targeting the TCR CDR3 was performed with the HTBI primer set. TCRdb passed the multiplex PCR reads through MiXCR, listing each CDR3 protein once. The sample lists over 700,000 distinct CDR3 sequences; 38% were seen once. What was sequenced was blood. These receptor sequences come from a man younger than 35 with Graves' hyperthyroidism.

In its sample, this clonotype was seen many times. This chain uses TRBV7-2 with TRBJ2-7; 8 nucleotides line up with TRBD2. V trimming: 4 bases; J trimming: 2 bases; junction bases outside the gene matches: 4. This CDR3 spans 14 amino acids. CDR1 and CDR2 (germline): SGHTA, FQGNSA. CDR3 sequence: CASSSAGVPYEQYF. The CDR3 nucleotides are TGTGCCAGCAGCTCAGCGGGAGTCCCCTACGAGCAGTACTTC. Together with reference TRBV7-2 and TRBJ2-7, the CDR3 gives the full variable domain: GAGVSQSPSNKVTEKGKDVELRCDPISGHTALYWYRQSLGQGLEFLIYFQGNSAPDKSGLPSDRFSAERTGGSVSTLTIQRTQQEDSAVYLCASSSAGVPYEQYFGPGTRLTVT.

The chain has TRBV29-1 and TRBJ2-5; D might be TRBD1 (6 bases). Trimming shortened V by 4 bases and J by 5 bases, and 11 bases separated the two germline ends. Germline CDR1 and CDR2: SQVTM and ANQGSEA. The length of the CDR3 is 12 residues. For the CDR3, the DNA is TGCAGCGTTGGCAGGGGAGTGGAGACCCAGTACTTC. Its translation is CSVGRGVETQYF.

The rearrangement links TRBV6-5 to TRBJ1-3, with TRBD1 matching over 9 bases. This CDR3 has 17 amino acids. With V trimmed by 0 bases and J by 3 bases, 6 bases remained unmatched. Germline CDR1 reads MNHEY; CDR2 reads SVGAGI. This chain's CDR3 is CASSYSIQGAFGNTIYF. The CDR3 region has the DNA TGTGCCAGCAGTTACTCGATACAGGGGGCGTTTGGAAACACCATATATTTT.

The V gene is TRBV11-2, the J gene TRBJ1-6; perhaps TRBD1 as D (6 bases). Trimming left V 2 bases short and J 0 bases short, with 8 bases between. CDR1 is SGHAT and CDR2 is FQNNGV in the germline V gene. CDR3 length: 16 amino acids. CDR3 region: CASSLQGSSYNSPLHF. CDR3 bases: TGTGCCAGCAGCTTACAGGGGAGCTCCTATAATTCACCCCTCCACTTT.

This clonotype was detected ten times or more. The chain combines TRBV29-1 with TRBJ2-7, with D possibly being TRBD1 (5 bases). CDR1 and CDR2 (germline): SQVTM, ANQGSEA. This CDR3 has 13 residues. Trimming stripped 3 bases from V and 5 bases from J, with 14 bases between. The CDR3 loop is CSVEAGMKNEQYF. CDR3 in DNA: TGCAGCGTTGAGGCAGGGATGAAGAACGAGCAGTACTTC.

This clonotype came up many times. The rearrangement uses TRBV19 and TRBJ1-5; D might be TRBD1 (6 bases). Germline V gives CDR1 LNHDA, CDR2 SQIVND (reference sequence). The CDR3 has 12 residues. The germline V and J ends were trimmed by 7 bases and 7 bases, with 11 bases remaining between them. CDR3 sequence (DNA): TGTGCCAGTACCTCCAGGGGACAGCCCCAGCATTTT. It is translated as CASTSRGQPQHF.

The V and J genes are TRBV6-1 and TRBJ1-1; no firm D call. CDR3 length equals 13 residues. The germline V gene has CDR1 MNHNS and CDR2 SASEGT. The V gene lost 8 bases and the J gene lost 4 bases, with 14 bases spanning the gap. The CDR3 spells CASFRELGTEAFF. Written as DNA, the CDR3 is TGTGCCAGCTTCCGGGAATTGGGCACTGAAGCTTTCTTT.

The rearrangement joins TRBV7-2 to TRBJ2-7; unclear D gene. In germline, CDR1 is SGHTA, CDR2 FQGNSA. V was cut by 1 base and J by 0 bases, with 10 bases left in between. The CDR3 is 15 residues long. CDR3 residues: CASSLDKGFSYEQYF. The CDR3 DNA is TGTGCCAGCAGCTTAGATAAGGGCTTCTCCTACGAGCAGTACTTC.

V usage is TRBV30 and J usage is TRBJ1-6; D ambiguous. V lost 1 base to trimming and J lost 4 bases, with 5 bases between them. Germline V gene sequence: CDR1 GTSNPN, CDR2 SVGIG (reference sequence). The CDR3 spans 13 residues. In DNA form, the CDR3 reads TGTGCCTGGAGTGGCGGATATAATTCACCCCTCCACTTT. Its protein product is CAWSGGYNSPLHF.

This clonotype was recorded many times. The chain couples TRBV7-2 to TRBJ1-1; no reliable D call. Per the germline V gene, CDR1 is SGHTA and CDR2 is FQGNSA. This CDR3 is 14 amino acids long. The V gene lost 1 base and the J gene lost 7 bases, with 13 bases spanning the gap. Here the CDR3 reads CASSLEVGPHEAFF. For the CDR3, the DNA is TGTGCCAGCAGCTTAGAAGTTGGCCCTCATGAAGCTTTCTTT.

V usage is TRBV19 and J usage is TRBJ2-2; D is perhaps TRBD2 (6 bases). V was clipped by 5 bases and J by 5 bases, with 12 bases between them. This CDR3 comprises 14 residues. Looked up from germline, CDR1 is LNHDA and CDR2 is SQIVND (reference sequence). This CDR3 is CASSPGRQTGELFF. CDR3 in DNA: TGTGCCAGTAGTCCCGGGAGACAGACCGGGGAGCTGTTTTTT.

The chain recombines TRBV7-2 with TRBJ2-6; TRBD1 might be the D (5 bases). The length of the CDR3 is 15 residues. Trimming shortened V by 5 bases and J by 4 bases, and 12 bases separated the two germline ends. Germline CDR1 SGHTA, CDR2 FQGNSA. Here the CDR3 reads CASSEQGPGANVLTF. DNA of the CDR3: TGTGCCAGCAGCGAGCAGGGTCCAGGGGCCAACGTCCTGACTTTC.

The rearrangement joins TRBV12-3 or TRBV12-4 to TRBJ2-5; D is unresolved. This CDR3 has 14 residues. Trimming removed 3 bases at V and 2 bases at J, with 10 bases between. CDR3 sequence: CASSFVRGQETQYF. DNA for the CDR3: TGTGCCAGCAGTTTTGTCCGTGGGCAAGAGACCCAGTACTTC.

This chain uses TRBV10-1 with TRBJ2-7; D is undetermined. Trimming took off 8 bases at V and 1 base at J, with 9 bases between the two ends. The CDR3 has 12 amino acids. Germline values: CDR1 WNHNN, CDR2 SYGVQD (reference sequence). In DNA form, the CDR3 reads TGCGCCAGCGTCTTCTCTTCCTACGAGCAGTACTTC. It codes for CASVFSSYEQYF.

This chain joins TRBV25-1 and TRBJ1-4; D is uncertain. Germline loops: CDR1 MGHDK, CDR2 SYGVNS. The CDR3 covers 15 residues. V was cut by 6 bases and J by 8 bases, with 19 bases left in between. The CDR3 DNA follows: TGTGCCAGCAGCCAACAATTTAGGTCGGGGGAAAAACTGTTTTTT. Translating it yields CASSQQFRSGEKLFF.

This clonotype was detected many times. This sequence joins TRBV19 and TRBJ1-1; D gene ambiguous. The CDR3 extends over 13 amino acids. The V and J ends lost 9 bases and 4 bases respectively, with 15 bases between them. Germline V gene data show CDR1 as LNHDA and CDR2 as SQIVND (reference sequence). The CDR3 nucleotides are TGTGCCAGCCGTCCTTTTTCGGGCACTGAAGCTTTCTTT. This codes for CASRPFSGTEAFF.

This clonotype was seen many times. This chain joins TRBV29-1 and TRBJ2-7, with D unclear. V was cut by 4 bases and J by 6 bases, with 13 bases left in between. Germline-derived CDR1 and CDR2 are SQVTM and ANQGSEA. The CDR3 sequence is 12 residues long. CDR3 bases: TGCAGCGTTGTTGTGGTATCTGGCGAGCAGTACTTC. This encodes CSVVVVSGEQYF.

This clonotype was detected only a few times. V is TRBV9 and J is TRBJ2-2; a possible D gene is TRBD2 (7 bases). The V end was cut by 3 bases, the J end by 1 base, with 13 bases between. Germline V lookup: CDR1 SGDLS, CDR2 YYNGEE. The CDR3 is 16 residues long. The CDR3 DNA is TGTGCCAGCAGCGGGGAGGGGGGCGGGAACACCGGGGAGCTGTTTTTT. Translated, it gives CASSGEGGGNTGELFF.

The chain recombines TRBV2 with TRBJ1-1; possibly TRBD1 for D (5 bases). The CDR3 is 14 amino acids. Trimming stripped 7 bases from V and 0 bases from J, with 12 bases between. Germline CDR1 SNHLY, CDR2 FYNNEI. CDR3 sequence: CASTRDSLNTEAFF. DNA for the CDR3: TGTGCCAGCACCCGGGACTCACTGAACACTGAAGCTTTCTTT.